The rows below give T cell receptor beta chains drawn from one sample of a study of shared clonotypes between healthy human individuals. Assay: immunoSEQ multiplex PCR; the TCRdb copy retains only in-frame clones and omits some. The table has hundreds of thousands of clones, around 96% seen once. Sequencing was done on a sample of naive CD8+ T cells sorted from blood. All receptors derive from a woman between 25 and 40 years old in good health. The CDR3 runs from the conserved cysteine through the conserved F or W. A D gene is named only where the DNA matches it firmly. Size tells how often a clone was seen (once, few, many) or the class of an expanded clone, and some rows leave it out.

>TRBV4-2|TRBJ2-3|-|-
TGTGCCAGCAGGGAGAGGGGCACAGATACGCAGTATTTT
CASRERGTDTQYF
>TRBV5-4|TRBJ2-7|-|-
TGTGCCAGCAGCTTGGGGGGGGCCCACGAGCAGTACTTC
CASSLGGAHEQYF
>TRBV2|TRBJ2-1|-|-
TGTGCCAGCAGCCCCTCAACGGGAGAGGGGTACAATGAGCAGTTCTTC
CASSPSTGEGYNEQFF
>TRBV4-1|TRBJ2-7|TRBD2|-
TGCGCCAGCAGCAAGGGACTAGCGGGAGATGTTTACTACGAGCAGTACTTC
CASSKGLAGDVYYEQYF
>TRBV11-2|TRBJ1-1|-|-
TGTGCCAGCAGCTTAGATCTCATAGCCACGGGGCACACTGAAGCTTTCTTT
CASSLDLIATGHTEAFF
>TRBV7-9|TRBJ1-2|-|-
TGTGCCAGCAGCGGGGAGGGGATCTACTCCTATGGCTACACCTTC
CASSGEGIYSYGYTF
>TRBV5-1|TRBJ2-7|-|-
TGCGCCAGCAGCTTGGATGCAGGGAGCTCCTACGAGCAGTACTTC
CASSLDAGSSYEQYF
>TRBV5-6|TRBJ2-3|TRBD2|-
TGTGCCAGCAGCTTGTGGGGTAGCGGGAGTACAGATACGCAGTATTTT
CASSLWGSGSTDTQYF
>TRBV7-8|TRBJ2-5|TRBD2|once
TGTGCCAGCAGAACCCCGGCTACTCGCGGGAGCCCCCACCAGTACTTC
CASRTPATRGSPHQYF
>TRBV2|TRBJ2-7|TRBD1|-
TGTGCCAGCAGCGCCGACAGGGGGCAGAACGAGCAGTACTTC
CASSADRGQNEQYF
>TRBV28|TRBJ1-2|-|-
TGTGCCAGCAGTTTAGGGAGAAATGGCTACACCTTC
CASSLGRNGYTF
>TRBV6-5|TRBJ1-2|-|-
TGTGCCAGCAGTACAACTCTGGCGGGAAACTATGGCTACACCTTC
CASSTTLAGNYGYTF
>TRBV11-1|TRBJ2-7|-|-
TGTGCCAGCAGCTTAGAGGGACCGCAGTTCGCCTACGAGCAGTACTTC
CASSLEGPQFAYEQYF
>TRBV27|TRBJ2-7|-|-
TGTGCCAGCAGTTTCGGGCCAACCACCTACGAGCAGTACTTC
CASSFGPTTYEQYF
>TRBV15|TRBJ1-1|TRBD1|-
TGTGCCACCAGCAGCGAAGGGGGCCAAACTGAAGCTTTCTTT
CATSSEGGQTEAFF
>TRBV11-3|TRBJ2-1|-|-
TGTGCCAGCAGCTTGGGGACAAACAATGAGCAGTTCTTC
CASSLGTNNEQFF
>TRBV19|TRBJ2-3|TRBD1|-
TGTGCCAGTAGTACCACACGGACAGGGTACACAGATACGCAGTATTTT
CASSTTRTGYTDTQYF
>TRBV28|TRBJ1-2|TRBD1|-
TGTGCCAGCATAAGCTGGAGGACAGGGGGCTATGGCTACACCTTC
CASISWRTGGYGYTF
>TRBV28|TRBJ1-1|-|-
TGTGCCAGCTCAAGACCCCACAACCCCAGCCTCACTGAAGCTTTCTTT
CASSRPHNPSLTEAFF
>TRBV7-9|TRBJ1-1|-|few
TGTGCCAGCAGCTTAAGCGGGAACACTGAAGCTTTCTTT
CASSLSGNTEAFF
>TRBV7-2|TRBJ2-7|-|-
TGTGCCAGCAGCTTCTTAGGGAGTACCTACGAGCAGTACTTC
CASSFLGSTYEQYF
>TRBV28|TRBJ1-2|-|once
TGTGCCAGCAGGCCCGCCGGGACACCAGTTGGCTACACCTTC
CASRPAGTPVGYTF
>TRBV21-1|TRBJ1-2|-|-
TGTGCCAGCAGCAAAGGCCGAACCTGGGACAGAACAAATGCTAACTATGGCTACACCTTC
CASSKGRTWDRTNANYGYTF
>TRBV27|TRBJ2-6|TRBD1|-
TGTGCCAGCAGTTTATTAGGGGGCGCTGGGGCCAACGTCCTGACTTTC
CASSLLGGAGANVLTF
>TRBV6-5|TRBJ1-5|TRBD1|-
TGTGCCAGCAGTACTGACAGGGTTCGCAATCAGCCCCAGCATTTT
CASSTDRVRNQPQHF
>TRBV27|TRBJ2-7|-|-
TGTGCCAGCGGTCTAAGGGGGGTATACGAGCAGTACTTC
CASGLRGVYEQYF
>TRBV9|TRBJ1-2|TRBD1|-
TGTGCCAGCAGCGCCCGGGACAGGAACACTCCTAACTATGGCTACACCTTC
CASSARDRNTPNYGYTF
>TRBV13|TRBJ2-5|TRBD1|-
TGTGCCAGCAGCTTAGTAGACAGGGGGTCAGAGACCCAGTACTTC
CASSLVDRGSETQYF
>TRBV27|TRBJ2-1|TRBD2|-
TGTGCCAGCAGTTTCCAACTAGCGGGAGGGCCGGGTGAGCAGTTCTTC
CASSFQLAGGPGEQFF